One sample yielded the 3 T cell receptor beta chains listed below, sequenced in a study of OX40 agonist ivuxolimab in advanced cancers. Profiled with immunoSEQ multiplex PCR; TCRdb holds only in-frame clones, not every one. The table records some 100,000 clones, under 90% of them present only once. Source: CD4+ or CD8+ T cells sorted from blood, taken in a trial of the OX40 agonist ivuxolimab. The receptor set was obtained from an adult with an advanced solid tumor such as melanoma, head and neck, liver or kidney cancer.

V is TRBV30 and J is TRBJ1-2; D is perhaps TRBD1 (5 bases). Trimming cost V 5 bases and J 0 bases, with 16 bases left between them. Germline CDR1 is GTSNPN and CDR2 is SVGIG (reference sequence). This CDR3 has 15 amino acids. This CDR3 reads CAWGAHGLTNYGYTF. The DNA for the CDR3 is TGTGCCTGGGGGGCACACGGGCTCACTAACTATGGCTACACCTTC.

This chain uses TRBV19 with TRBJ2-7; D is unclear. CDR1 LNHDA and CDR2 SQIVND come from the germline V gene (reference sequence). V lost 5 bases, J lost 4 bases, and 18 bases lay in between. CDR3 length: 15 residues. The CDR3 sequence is CASSLSALVGYEQYF. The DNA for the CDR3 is TGTGCCAGTAGTCTCTCGGCCTTGGTGGGGTACGAGCAGTACTTC.

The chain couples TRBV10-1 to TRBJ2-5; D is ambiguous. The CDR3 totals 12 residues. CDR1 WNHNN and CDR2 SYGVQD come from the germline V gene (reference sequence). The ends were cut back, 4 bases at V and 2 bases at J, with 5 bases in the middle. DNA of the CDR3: TGCGCCAGCAGTGCCACACAAGAGACCCAGTACTTC. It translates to CASSATQETQYF.